This T cell receptor beta chain is drawn from a study of T cells in Graves' hyperthyroidism and ophthalmopathy. This CDR3 contains 15 residues. The V and J ends lost 6 bases and 4 bases respectively, with 15 bases between them. Ophthalmopathy patients all had a Clinical Activity Score of at least 3, a NOSPECS grade of at least 4 and disease under 3 months old. Uncontrolled infection, other autoimmune disease, pregnancy or lactation excluded patients. Clinical symptoms, serum thyroxine and TRAb, thyroid ultrasound and orbital computed tomography together formed the diagnostic basis. The source of the PBMCs was roughly 10 ml of fresh peripheral blood. TCR beta CDR3 region amplification was performed from RNA transcripts. Using the HTBI primer set, a first-round RT-PCR was run on the TCR CDR3. TCRdb used MiXCR to reprocess the multiplex PCR reads, holding one entry per CDR3 protein. The table lists around 570,000 distinct CDR3 sequences, less than 20% of them singletons.

The sample was blood. The TCR sequence derives from a man aged 40-49 years with Graves' ophthalmopathy. J is TRBJ2-2 and V is TRBV12-3 or TRBV12-4; perhaps D is TRBD1 or TRBD2 (5 bases each). The CDR3 region is CASSSPRGLTGELFF. The DNA of the CDR3 is TGTGCCAGCAGCTCTCCACGGGGCCTCACCGGGGAGCTGTTTTTT.